The 3 T cell receptor beta chains below come from one sample, sequenced in a study of shared clonotypes between healthy human individuals. Clones were read by immunoSEQ multiplex PCR, and TCRdb kept only the in-frame ones, dropping some. The sample includes approximately 2.3 million clones, 93% of them seen just once. Sample: naive CD4+ T cells from PBMCs. The subset: CD45RA+ positively selected. The receptors stem from a man aged 18 to 30 in good health. Some clones in this sample may be carry-over from other donors' samples.

J is TRBJ1-2 and V is TRBV7-8; D might be TRBD1 (6 bases). CDR3 length: 15 amino acids. Per the germline V gene, CDR1 is SGHVS and CDR2 is FQNEAQ. The V end lost 2 bases, the J end lost 8 bases, and 18 bases lay between the germline ends. CDR3 in amino acids: CASSLRGTQRIGYTF. The CDR3 region has the DNA TGTGCCAGCAGCTTAAGGGGGACACAGAGAATCGGCTACACCTTC.

J is TRBJ2-4 and V is TRBV4-1; possible D gene TRBD2, 6 bases. Trimming removed 1 base at V and 4 bases at J, with 14 bases between. Germline V gives CDR1 MGHRA, CDR2 YSYEKL. The CDR3 is 16 residues long. The CDR3 here is CASSQAPGLGKNIQYF. The DNA for the CDR3 is TGCGCCAGCAGCCAAGCCCCGGGACTGGGGAAAAACATTCAGTACTTC.

As to this clone: Other DNA sequences in this specimen translate into the identical CDR3. The rearrangement joins TRBV5-1 to TRBJ2-3, with 8 bases identical to TRBD2. The CDR3 totals 16 residues. The junction had 5 bases not matched to a gene; V was cut back by 2 bases and J by 0 bases. Germline CDR1 and CDR2: SGHRS and YFSETQ. CDR3 bases: TGCGCCAGCAGCTTCGTTGCGGGAGGAAGCACAGATACGCAGTATTTT. Protein: CASSFVAGGSTDTQYF.